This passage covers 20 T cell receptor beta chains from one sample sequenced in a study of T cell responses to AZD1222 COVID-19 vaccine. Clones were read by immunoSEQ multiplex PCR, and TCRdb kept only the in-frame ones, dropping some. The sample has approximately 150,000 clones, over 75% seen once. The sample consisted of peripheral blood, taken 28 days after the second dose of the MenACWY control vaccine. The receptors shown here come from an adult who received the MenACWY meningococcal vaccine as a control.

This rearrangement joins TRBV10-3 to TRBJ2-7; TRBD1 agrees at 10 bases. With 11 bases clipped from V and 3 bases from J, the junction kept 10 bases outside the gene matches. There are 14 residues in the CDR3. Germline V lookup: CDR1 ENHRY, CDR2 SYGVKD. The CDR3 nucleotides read TGTGCCTTCGGCCGAGGGACAGGGGTCTACGAGCAGTACTTC. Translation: CAFGRGTGVYEQYF.

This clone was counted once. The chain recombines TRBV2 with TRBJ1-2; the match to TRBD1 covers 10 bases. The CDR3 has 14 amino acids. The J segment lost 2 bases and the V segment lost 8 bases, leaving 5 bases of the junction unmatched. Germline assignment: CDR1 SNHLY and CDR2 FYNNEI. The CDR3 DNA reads TGTGCCAGCGCTCCGGGACAGGGGAACTATGGCTACACCTTC. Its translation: CASAPGQGNYGYTF.

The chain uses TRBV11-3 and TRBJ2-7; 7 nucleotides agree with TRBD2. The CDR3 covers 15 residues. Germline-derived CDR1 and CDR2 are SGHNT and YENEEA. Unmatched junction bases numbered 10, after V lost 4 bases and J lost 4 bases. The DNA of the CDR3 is TGTGCCAGCAGCTCCCCCGGGACTACCGGGTACGAGCAGTACTTC. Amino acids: CASSSPGTTGYEQYF.

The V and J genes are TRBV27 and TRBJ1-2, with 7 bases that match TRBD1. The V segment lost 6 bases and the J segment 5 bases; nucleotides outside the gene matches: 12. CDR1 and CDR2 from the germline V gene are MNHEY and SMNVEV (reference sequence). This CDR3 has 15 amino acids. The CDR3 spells CASSTSSGTVYGYTF. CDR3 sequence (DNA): TGTGCCAGCAGCACATCCTCCGGGACAGTTTATGGCTACACCTTC.

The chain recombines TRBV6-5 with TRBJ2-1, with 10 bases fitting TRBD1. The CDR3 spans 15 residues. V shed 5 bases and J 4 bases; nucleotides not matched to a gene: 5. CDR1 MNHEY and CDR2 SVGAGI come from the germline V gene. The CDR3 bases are TGTGCCAGCAGTATCCGACAGGGGGCTTACAATGAGCAGTTCTTC. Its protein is CASSIRQGAYNEQFF.

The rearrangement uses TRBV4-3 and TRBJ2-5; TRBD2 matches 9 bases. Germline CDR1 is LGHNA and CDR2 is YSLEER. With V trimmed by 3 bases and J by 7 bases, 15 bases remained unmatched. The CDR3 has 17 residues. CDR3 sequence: CASSQGNSGGGKMTQYF. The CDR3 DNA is TGCGCCAGCAGCCAGGGGAATAGCGGGGGAGGCAAGATGACCCAGTACTTC.

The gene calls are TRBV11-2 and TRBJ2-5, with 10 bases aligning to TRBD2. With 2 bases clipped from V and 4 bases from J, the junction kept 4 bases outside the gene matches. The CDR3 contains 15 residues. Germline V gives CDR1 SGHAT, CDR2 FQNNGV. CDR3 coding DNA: TGTGCCAGCAGCTTACTAGCGGGAGTTTCAGAGACCCAGTACTTC. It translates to CASSLLAGVSETQYF.

The CDR3 spells CAISGGWAETQHF. CDR3 DNA sequence: TGTGCCATCAGTGGCGGCTGGGCGGAGACCCAGCATTTT. The chain has TRBV10-3 and TRBJ1-5; D is ambiguous. V lost 4 bases to trimming and J lost 11 bases, with 15 bases between them. CDR1 is ENHRY, CDR2 SYGVKD, per germline. The CDR3 has 13 amino acids.

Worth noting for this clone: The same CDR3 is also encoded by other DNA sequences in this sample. The CDR3 DNA reads as TGTGCCAGCAGTCTCGGGCCCTATGGCTACACCTTC. Protein sequence: CASSLGPYGYTF. The chain employs TRBV28 and TRBJ1-2; no reliable D call. Per germline, CDR1 MDHEN and CDR2 SYDVKM. The germline V and J ends were trimmed by 5 bases and 4 bases, with 8 bases remaining between them. The CDR3 runs 12 residues.

The CDR3 sequence: CASSPAGTGGEAFF. CDR3 sequence (DNA): TGCGCCAGCAGCCCCGCCGGGACAGGGGGCGAAGCTTTCTTT. The V gene is TRBV4-3, the J gene TRBJ1-1; 12 bases are a match to TRBD1. With 4 bases clipped from V and 8 bases from J, the junction kept 5 bases outside the gene matches. Germline V gives CDR1 LGHNA, CDR2 YSLEER. The CDR3 runs 14 residues.

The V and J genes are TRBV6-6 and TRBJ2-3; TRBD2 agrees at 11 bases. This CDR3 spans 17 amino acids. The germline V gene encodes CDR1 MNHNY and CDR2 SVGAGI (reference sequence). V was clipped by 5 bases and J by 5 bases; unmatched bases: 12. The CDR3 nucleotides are TGTGCCAGCAGTCGTAGCGGGAGGGCCCCCCTTGTAGATACGCAGTATTTT. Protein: CASSRSGRAPLVDTQYF.

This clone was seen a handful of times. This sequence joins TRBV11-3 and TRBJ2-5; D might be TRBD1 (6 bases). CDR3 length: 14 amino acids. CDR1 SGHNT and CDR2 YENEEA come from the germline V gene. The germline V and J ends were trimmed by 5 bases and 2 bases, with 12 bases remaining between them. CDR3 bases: TGTGCCAGCAGCCGGACAGCCTCACAAGAGACCCAGTACTTC. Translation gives CASSRTASQETQYF.

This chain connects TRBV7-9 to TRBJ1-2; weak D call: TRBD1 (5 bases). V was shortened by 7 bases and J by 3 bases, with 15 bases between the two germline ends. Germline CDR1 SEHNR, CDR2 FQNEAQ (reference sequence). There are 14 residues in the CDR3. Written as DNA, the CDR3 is TGTGCCAGCACCAAGAACATGGGGGACTATGGCTACACCTTC. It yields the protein CASTKNMGDYGYTF.

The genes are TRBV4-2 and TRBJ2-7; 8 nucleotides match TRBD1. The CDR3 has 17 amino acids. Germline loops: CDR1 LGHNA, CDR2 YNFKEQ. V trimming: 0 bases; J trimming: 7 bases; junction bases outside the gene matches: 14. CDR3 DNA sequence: TGTGCCAGCAGCCAAGATTCGGCAGGGGGCATGATTTGGGAGCAGTACTTC. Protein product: CASSQDSAGGMIWEQYF.

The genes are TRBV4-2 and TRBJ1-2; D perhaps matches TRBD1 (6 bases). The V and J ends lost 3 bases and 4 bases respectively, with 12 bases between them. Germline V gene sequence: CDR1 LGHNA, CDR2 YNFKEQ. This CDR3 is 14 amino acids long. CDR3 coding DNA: TGTGCCAGCAGCCAGGGAGGACAGAGCTATGGCTACACCTTC. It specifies CASSQGGQSYGYTF.

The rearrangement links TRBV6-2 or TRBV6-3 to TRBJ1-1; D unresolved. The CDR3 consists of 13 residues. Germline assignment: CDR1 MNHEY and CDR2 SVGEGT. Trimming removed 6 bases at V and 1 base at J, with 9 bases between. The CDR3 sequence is CASSHPGNTEAFF. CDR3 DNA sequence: TGTGCCAGCAGCCACCCGGGGAACACTGAAGCTTTCTTT.

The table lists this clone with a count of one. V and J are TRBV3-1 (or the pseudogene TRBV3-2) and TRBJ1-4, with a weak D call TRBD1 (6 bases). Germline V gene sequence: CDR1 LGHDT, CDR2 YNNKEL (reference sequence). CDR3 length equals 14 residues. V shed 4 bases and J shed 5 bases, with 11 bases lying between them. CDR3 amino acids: CASSLRRGNEKLFF. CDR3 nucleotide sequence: TGTGCCAGCAGCCTGCGAAGGGGGAATGAAAAACTGTTTTTT.

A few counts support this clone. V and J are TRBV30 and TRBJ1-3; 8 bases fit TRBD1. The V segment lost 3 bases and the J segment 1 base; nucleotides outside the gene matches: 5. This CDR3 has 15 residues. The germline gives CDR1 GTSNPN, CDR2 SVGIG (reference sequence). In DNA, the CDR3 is TGTGCCTGGAGCGCCGGGACAGGATCTGGAAACACCATATATTTT. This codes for CAWSAGTGSGNTIYF.

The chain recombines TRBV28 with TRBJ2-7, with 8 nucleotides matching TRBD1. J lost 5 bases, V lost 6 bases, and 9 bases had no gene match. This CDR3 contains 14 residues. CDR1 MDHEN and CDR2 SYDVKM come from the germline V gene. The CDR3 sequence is CASSFRTGTHEQYF. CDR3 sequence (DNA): TGTGCCAGCAGCTTTCGGACAGGGACCCACGAGCAGTACTTC.

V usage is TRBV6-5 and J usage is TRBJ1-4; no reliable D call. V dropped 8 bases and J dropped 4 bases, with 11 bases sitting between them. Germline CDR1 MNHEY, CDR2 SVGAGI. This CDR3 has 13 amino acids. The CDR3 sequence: CASGRELNEKLFF. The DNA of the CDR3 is TGTGCCAGCGGGAGGGAGCTTAATGAAAAACTGTTTTTT.